One sample yielded the 6 T cell receptor beta chains listed below, sequenced in a study of T cells after yellow fever vaccination. TCRdb passed the 5' RACE reads through MiXCR, listing each CDR3 protein once. The table has more than 350,000 distinct CDR3 sequences, more than 9% seen once. The sample consisted of PBMCs, taken on the day of the first yellow fever vaccination. The receptors derive from a man younger than 30 who received the YFV17D yellow fever vaccine.

On this clonotype: Mismatch with germline at one junction end may stem from a read error. The J gene is TRBJ2-7, the V gene TRBV4-2, with a tentative D call TRBD2 (5 bases). The CDR3 covers 12 residues. Germline CDR1 LGHNA, CDR2 YNFKEQ. The CDR3 is CASSQSGYEPYF. The DNA for the CDR3 is TGTGCCAGCAGCCAGAGCGGCTACGAGCCGTACTTC.

CDR3 coding DNA: TGTGCCAGCAGCTTAGCTTGGGGAGGGGACGACTCTGGGGCCAACGTCCTGACTTTC. It is translated as CASSLAWGGDDSGANVLTF. This sequence joins TRBV7-8 and TRBJ2-6, with 7 bases matching TRBD2. V was pared by 0 bases and J by 0 bases, with 8 bases of the junction left unmatched. Germline V lookup: CDR1 SGHVS, CDR2 FQNEAQ. The CDR3 has 19 residues.

The sample holds a few counts of this clonotype. The rearrangement links TRBV20-1 to TRBJ2-1; 8 bases fit TRBD2. V was pared by 4 bases and J by 3 bases, with 5 bases of the junction left unmatched. The germline V gene encodes CDR1 DFQATT and CDR2 SNEGSKA (reference sequence). This CDR3 is 14 amino acids long. CDR3 bases: TGCAGTGCTACCCTAGCGGGTCACTACAATGAGCAGTTCTTC. Its translation is CSATLAGHYNEQFF.

The gene calls are TRBV6-6 and TRBJ1-4; D remains ambiguous. V lost 2 bases and J lost 8, with 9 bases in between. Per the germline V gene, CDR1 is MNHNY and CDR2 is SVGAGI (reference sequence). This CDR3 contains 13 residues. CDR3 DNA sequence: TGTGCCAGCAGTTACGGGATTTACGAAAAACTGTTTTTT. It specifies CASSYGIYEKLFF.

This clonotype was seen ten or more times. The chain carries TRBV4-2 and TRBJ2-1; 15 nucleotides line up with TRBD2. Losses at the gene ends were 4 bases for V and 1 base for J; bases not matched to a gene: 5. CDR1 and CDR2 from the germline V gene are LGHNA and YNFKEQ. The CDR3 covers 18 residues. CDR3 loop: CASSRGLAGGQSYNEQFF. The CDR3 DNA is TGTGCCAGCAGCCGGGGACTAGCGGGGGGCCAATCCTACAATGAGCAGTTCTTC.

This clonotype was seen a few times. The J gene is TRBJ1-1, the V gene TRBV5-1; maybe TRBD1 (5 bases). This CDR3 region has 14 residues. Germline values: CDR1 SGHRS, CDR2 YFSETQ. V lost 4 bases and J lost 2, with 12 bases in between. CDR3 loop: CASSRGRVNTEAFF. CDR3 nucleotides: TGCGCCAGCAGCCGGGGACGGGTTAACACTGAAGCTTTCTTT. The full variable domain, with the rest looked up from reference TRBV5-1 and TRBJ1-1, is KAGVTQTPRYLIKTRGQQVTLSCSPISGHRSVSWYQQTPGQGLQFLFEYFSETQRNKGNFPGRFSGRQFSNSRSEMNVSTLELGDSALYLCASSRGRVNTEAFFGQGTRLTVV.